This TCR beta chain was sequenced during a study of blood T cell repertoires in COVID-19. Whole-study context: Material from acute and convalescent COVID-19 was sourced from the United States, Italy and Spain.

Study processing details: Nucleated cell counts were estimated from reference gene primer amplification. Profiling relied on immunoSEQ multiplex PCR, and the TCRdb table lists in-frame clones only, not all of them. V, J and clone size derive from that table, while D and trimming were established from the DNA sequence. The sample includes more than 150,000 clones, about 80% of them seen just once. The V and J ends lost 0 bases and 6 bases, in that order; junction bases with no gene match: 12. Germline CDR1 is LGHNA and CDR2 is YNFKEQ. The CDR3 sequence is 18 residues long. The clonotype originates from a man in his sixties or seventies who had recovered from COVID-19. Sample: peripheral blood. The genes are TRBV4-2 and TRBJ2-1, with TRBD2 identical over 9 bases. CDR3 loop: CASSQDLSSGRLVNEQFF. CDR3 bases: TGTGCCAGCAGCCAAGATCTGAGTAGCGGGAGATTGGTCAATGAGCAGTTCTTC.